This T cell receptor (beta chain) was recorded in a study of cytomegalovirus exposure and HLA in healthy donors. This clone has more than one count but fewer than ten. PCR primers comprised 60 Vbeta and 13 Jbeta primers. TCRdb's table, derived via immunoSEQ multiplex PCR, lists solely in-frame clones and lacks some. The sample has about 140,000 clones, over 70% seen once. The sequenced sample consisted of PBMCs. The sequence was collected from a male donor in good health and CMV-seronegative.

For the CDR3, the DNA is TGTGCCAGCAGCTTAGGGGTGTTGCGGCTTGGGAACACTGAAGCTTTCTTT. It codes for CASSLGVLRLGNTEAFF. The rearrangement uses TRBV7-2 and TRBJ1-1; no firm D call. The germline gives CDR1 SGHTA, CDR2 FQGNSA. V shed 1 base and J shed 1 base, with 16 bases lying between them. The CDR3 is 17 residues long. The entire variable domain, with the rest obtained from reference TRBV7-2 and TRBJ1-1, is as follows: GAGVSQSPSNKVTEKGKDVELRCDPISGHTALYWYRQSLGQGLEFLIYFQGNSAPDKSGLPSDRFSAERTGGSVSTLTIQRTQQEDSAVYLCASSLGVLRLGNTEAFFGQGTRLTVV.